This T cell receptor (beta chain) emerged from a study of blood T cell repertoires in COVID-19. Study overall: Sites in the United States, Italy and Spain provided acute and convalescent COVID-19 samples. PBMCs, B-cell-depleted T cells, or T cells provided the cDNA or gDNA that made up the material.

Per the authors' pipeline: Scientists estimated how many nucleated cells there were by amplifying reference gene primers. TCRdb's copy holds only in-frame clones and misses some; the assay was immunoSEQ multiplex PCR. Clonal size and the V and J genes are those of that table, whereas D and trimming came from the DNA. Found here are more than 60,000 clones, 80% of them singletons; the top ten hold about 5.6%. The sequencing sample was made of peripheral blood. The TCR comes from a man in his sixties with active or convalescent COVID-19.

CDR3 sequence reads: CASSTPTVASGNTIYF. The CDR3 bases are TGTGCCAGCAGCACTCCTACCGTCGCCTCTGGAAACACCATATATTTT. The rearrangement uses TRBV2 and TRBJ1-3; D is unclear. V shed 6 bases and J shed 0 bases, with 15 bases lying between them. CDR3 length: 16 residues. Germline V lookup: CDR1 SNHLY, CDR2 FYNNEI.